The subject of this entry is one T cell receptor beta chain. Its cognate antigen is unknown. This record comes from a study of T cell responses to AZD1222 COVID-19 vaccine. Study observations and caveats: Rises in breadth and depth of Spike-specific TCRs came after two AZD1222 doses. Across spike, vaccine-associated CD4 TCRs were found, dominant at 160-218 and 743-854. Unmutated variant regions are reportedly targeted by nearly half of spike-specific TCRs.

Some clones are missing from TCRdb's copy, which holds only in-frame ones; the method was immunoSEQ multiplex PCR. The sample records around 99,000 clones, about 92% being singletons. The CDR3 consists of 14 residues. J lost 2 bases, V lost 5 bases, and 4 bases had no gene match. Germline V gives CDR1 SGHTA, CDR2 FQGNSA. Pooling of second doses given at about 4 or about 12 weeks was done. The TCR originated in an adult who received the AZD1222 COVID-19 vaccine. Sequenced here: peripheral blood, sampled 28 days after the second AZD1222 dose. The rearrangement uses TRBV7-2 and TRBJ2-3, with 7 bases fitting TRBD1. The CDR3: CASSRGQDTDTQYF. DNA for the CDR3: TGTGCCAGCAGCCGCGGACAGGACACAGATACGCAGTATTTT.